This T cell receptor beta chain appears in the sequencing data of a study of blood T cells in healthy people across ages. This CDR3 comprises 12 residues. The V and J ends lost 10 bases and 5 bases, in that order; junction bases with no gene match: 7. A second PCR, run for about 7 to 11 cycles, used a sample-barcoded 5' primer plus a J-beta primer mix. Each cDNA molecule, via a template-switch adaptor with 12 random nucleotides, was tagged. TCRdb called the 5' RACE reads again in MiXCR, with one record for every CDR3 protein. The sample comprises about 1.4 million distinct CDR3 sequences, almost 60% of which are singletons, and 5% to 7% rests with the top ten.

Sequenced material: blood. This sequence joins TRBV12-3 or TRBV12-4 and TRBJ1-2; 7 bases are a match to TRBD1. The sequence was collected from a man younger than 35 in good health. Here the CDR3 reads CATSGTAYGYTF. For the CDR3, the DNA is TGTGCCACCTCCGGGACAGCGTATGGCTACACCTTC.